This entry features one T cell receptor (beta chain) sequence. The protocol was immunoSEQ multiplex PCR, while the TCRdb copy is restricted to in-frame clones and leaves out a portion. This table holds about 200,000 clones, 86% found once. The data stem from a study of blood T cell repertoires in COVID-19. Across the study: The United States, Italy and Spain provided the acute and convalescent COVID-19 samples. From T cells, B-cell-depleted T cells, or PBMCs came the material, which was cDNA or gDNA.

All enrollees were about 18 to 95 years old and from about two dozen US areas. Specimen: PBMCs or T cells enriched from blood (not recorded which). The sequence derives from a woman in her forties with acute COVID-19.

DNA for the CDR3: TGTGCCAGTAGCCCAGTGGGGACTATGAACAATGAGCAGTTCTTC. It codes for CASSPVGTMNNEQFF. The chain joins TRBV19 to TRBJ2-1, with 7 bases fitting TRBD2. Per germline, CDR1 LNHDA and CDR2 SQIVND (reference sequence). J lost 5 bases, V lost 6 bases, and 10 bases had no gene match. This CDR3 has 15 amino acids. The complete variable domain, with remaining parts taken from reference TRBV19 and TRBJ2-1, reads DGGITQSPKYLFRKEGQNVTLSCEQNLNHDAMYWYRQDPGQGLRLIYYSQIVNDFQKGDIAEGYSVSREKKESFPLTVTSAQKNPTAFYLCASSPVGTMNNEQFFGPGTRLTVL.